The 9 T cell receptor beta chains below all came from one sample that was sequenced in a study of cytomegalovirus exposure and HLA in healthy donors. PCR involved 60 Vbeta and 13 Jbeta primers. Produced via immunoSEQ multiplex PCR; TCRdb's table is partial and in-frame only. The table includes 60,000 to 75,000 clones, approximately 58% detected once. Sequencing input: PBMCs. The receptors originated from a woman between 50 and 59 years old in good health and CMV-seronegative.

This clone has only one observation. The chain couples TRBV5-1 to TRBJ1-1; D is unclear. Germline CDR1 is SGHRS and CDR2 is YFSETQ. V was cut by 1 base and J by 4 bases, with 5 bases left in between. The CDR3 is 12 residues long. The CDR3 region has the DNA TGCGCCAGCAGCTTGTCCAGCACTGAAGCTTTCTTT. Amino acid sequence: CASSLSSTEAFF.

The chain uses TRBV28 and TRBJ1-2; 7 positions match TRBD1. The J segment lost 4 bases and the V segment lost 1 base, leaving 12 bases of the junction unmatched. This CDR3 has 17 residues. Germline assignment: CDR1 MDHEN and CDR2 SYDVKM. The CDR3 DNA sequence: TGTGCCAGCAGTTTATCACTTACAGGGACAGTTCGCTATGGCTACACCTTC. Translated: CASSLSLTGTVRYGYTF.

The chain combines TRBV2 with TRBJ1-1, with 7 bases identical to TRBD1. Trimming cost V 6 bases and J 11 bases; bases outside gene matches: 12. CDR3 length: 13 residues. The germline V gene has CDR1 SNHLY and CDR2 FYNNEI. The CDR3: CASSPQGGTLAFF. In DNA form, the CDR3 reads TGTGCCAGCAGCCCGCAGGGGGGTACTTTGGCTTTCTTT.

This sequence joins TRBV4-1 and TRBJ1-2; weak D call: TRBD1 (6 bases). This CDR3 comprises 12 residues. The ends were cut back, 4 bases at V and 7 bases at J, with 10 bases in the middle. Germline CDR1 reads MGHRA; CDR2 reads YSYEKL. CDR3 in amino acids: CASSPSQGGYTF. CDR3 nucleotides: TGCGCCAGCAGCCCCTCACAGGGTGGCTACACCTTC.

The chain has TRBV11-3 and TRBJ2-7; possibly TRBD2 for D (7 bases). CDR1 is SGHNT and CDR2 is YENEEA in the germline V gene. Trimming stripped 2 bases from V and 0 bases from J, with 17 bases between. The CDR3 has 17 amino acids. CDR3 coding DNA: TGTGCCAGCAGCTTATCAGGAGGGGGAGGGGGCTCCTACGAGCAGTACTTC. Amino acid sequence: CASSLSGGGGGSYEQYF.

This clone occurred a few times. The genes are TRBV10-3 and TRBJ2-2, with 11 bases that match TRBD1. The CDR3 extends over 14 amino acids. The V gene's germline CDR1 is ENHRY and CDR2 SYGVKD. V was pared by 7 bases and J by 5 bases, with 3 bases of the junction left unmatched. The CDR3 nucleotides read TGTGCCATCACCGGGACAGGGGGGACCGGGGAGCTGTTTTTT. Protein: CAITGTGGTGELFF.

J is TRBJ1-3 and V is TRBV15; D is perhaps TRBD1 (6 bases). Trimming shortened V by 0 bases and J by 4 bases, and 16 bases separated the two germline ends. The CDR3 extends over 17 amino acids. CDR1 is LNHNV, CDR2 YYDKDF, per germline (reference sequence). In DNA form, the CDR3 reads TGTGCCACCAGCAGAGATAATTGGCAGGGGAGAGGAAACACCATATATTTT. It codes for CATSRDNWQGRGNTIYF.

This clone was recorded only once. The chain links TRBV28 to TRBJ2-7, with 10 bases lining up with TRBD1. From germline, CDR1 is MDHEN and CDR2 SYDVKM. V shed 5 bases and J 4 bases; nucleotides not matched to a gene: 5. The CDR3 length is 14 residues. For the CDR3, the DNA is TGTGCCAGCAGTAGGACAGGGGGTATATACGAGCAGTACTTC. Its translation: CASSRTGGIYEQYF. Looking up the rest from reference TRBV28 and TRBJ2-7 gives the full variable domain: DVKVTQSSRYLVKRTGEKVFLECVQDMDHENMFWYRQDPGLGLRLIYFSYDVKMKEKGDIPEGYSVSREKKERFSLILESASTNQTSMYLCASSRTGGIYEQYFGPGTRLTVT.

This rearrangement joins TRBV5-4 to TRBJ2-4, with a weak D call TRBD2 (6 bases). The V end lost 4 bases, the J end lost 0 bases, and 11 bases lay between the germline ends. CDR1 SGHNT and CDR2 YYREEE come from the germline V gene (reference sequence). The CDR3 is 15 residues long. The CDR3 here is CASSLGGGAKNIQYF. The CDR3, as DNA: TGTGCCAGCAGCCTCGGGGGAGGAGCCAAAAACATTCAGTACTTC.